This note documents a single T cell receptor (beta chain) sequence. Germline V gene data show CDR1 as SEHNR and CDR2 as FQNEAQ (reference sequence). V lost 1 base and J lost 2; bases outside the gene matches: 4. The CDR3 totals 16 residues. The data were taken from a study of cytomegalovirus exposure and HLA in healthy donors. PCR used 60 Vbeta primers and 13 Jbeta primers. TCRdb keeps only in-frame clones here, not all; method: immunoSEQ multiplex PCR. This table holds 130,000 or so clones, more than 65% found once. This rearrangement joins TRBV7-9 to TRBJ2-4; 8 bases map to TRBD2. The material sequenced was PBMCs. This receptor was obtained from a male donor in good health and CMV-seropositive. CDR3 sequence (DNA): TGTGCCAGCAGCTTAGGGCGCGGGGGGACCAAAAACATTCAGTACTTC. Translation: CASSLGRGGTKNIQYF.